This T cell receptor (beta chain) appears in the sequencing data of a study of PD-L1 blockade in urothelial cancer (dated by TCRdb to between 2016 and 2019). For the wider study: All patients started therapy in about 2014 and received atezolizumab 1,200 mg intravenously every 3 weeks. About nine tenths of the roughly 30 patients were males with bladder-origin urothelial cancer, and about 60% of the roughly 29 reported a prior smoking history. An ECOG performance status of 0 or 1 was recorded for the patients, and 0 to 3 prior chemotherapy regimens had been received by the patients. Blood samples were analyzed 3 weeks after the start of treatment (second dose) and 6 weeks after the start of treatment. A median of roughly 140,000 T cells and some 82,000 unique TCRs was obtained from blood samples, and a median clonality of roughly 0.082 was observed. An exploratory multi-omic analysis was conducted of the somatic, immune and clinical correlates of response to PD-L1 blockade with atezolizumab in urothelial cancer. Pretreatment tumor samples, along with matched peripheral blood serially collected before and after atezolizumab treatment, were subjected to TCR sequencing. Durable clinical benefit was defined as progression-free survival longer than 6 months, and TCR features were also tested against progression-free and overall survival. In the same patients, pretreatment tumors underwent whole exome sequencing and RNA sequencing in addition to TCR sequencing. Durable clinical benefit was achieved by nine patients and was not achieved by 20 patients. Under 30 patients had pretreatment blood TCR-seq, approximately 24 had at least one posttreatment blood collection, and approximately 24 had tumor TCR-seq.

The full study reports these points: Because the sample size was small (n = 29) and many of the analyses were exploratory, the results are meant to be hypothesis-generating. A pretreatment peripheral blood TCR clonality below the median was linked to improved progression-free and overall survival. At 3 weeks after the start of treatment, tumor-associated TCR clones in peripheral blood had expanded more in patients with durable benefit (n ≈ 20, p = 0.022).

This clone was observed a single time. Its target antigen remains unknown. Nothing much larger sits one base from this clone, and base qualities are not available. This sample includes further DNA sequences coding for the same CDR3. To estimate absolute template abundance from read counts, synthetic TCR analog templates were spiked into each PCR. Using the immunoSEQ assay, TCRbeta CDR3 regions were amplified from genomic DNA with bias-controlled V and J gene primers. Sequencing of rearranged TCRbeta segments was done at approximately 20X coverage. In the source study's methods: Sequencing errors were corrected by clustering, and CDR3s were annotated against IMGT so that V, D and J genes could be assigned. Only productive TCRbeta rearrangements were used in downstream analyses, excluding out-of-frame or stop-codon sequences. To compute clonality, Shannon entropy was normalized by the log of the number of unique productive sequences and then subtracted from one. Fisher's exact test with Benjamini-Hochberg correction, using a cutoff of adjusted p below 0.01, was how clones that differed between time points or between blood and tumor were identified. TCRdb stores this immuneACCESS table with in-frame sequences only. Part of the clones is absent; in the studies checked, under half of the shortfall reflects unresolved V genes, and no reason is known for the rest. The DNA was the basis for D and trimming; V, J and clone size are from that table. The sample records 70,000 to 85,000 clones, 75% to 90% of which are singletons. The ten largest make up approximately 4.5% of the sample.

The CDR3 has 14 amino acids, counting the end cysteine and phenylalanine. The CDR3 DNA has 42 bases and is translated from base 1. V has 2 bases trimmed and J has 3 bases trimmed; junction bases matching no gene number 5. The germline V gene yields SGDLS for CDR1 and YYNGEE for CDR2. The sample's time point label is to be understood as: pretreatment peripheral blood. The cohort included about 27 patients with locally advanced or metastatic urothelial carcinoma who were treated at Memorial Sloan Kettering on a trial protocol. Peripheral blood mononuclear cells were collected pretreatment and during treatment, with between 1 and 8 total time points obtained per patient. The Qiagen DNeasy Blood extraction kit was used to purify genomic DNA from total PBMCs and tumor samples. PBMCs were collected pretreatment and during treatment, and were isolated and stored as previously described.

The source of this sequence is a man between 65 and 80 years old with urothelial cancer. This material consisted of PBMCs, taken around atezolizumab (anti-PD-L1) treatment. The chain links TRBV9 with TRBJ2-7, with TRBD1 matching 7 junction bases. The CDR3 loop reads CASSVAGTDYEQYF. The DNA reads TGTGCCAGCAGCGTGGCCGGGACAGACTACGAGCAGTACTTC.